The sequence of this T cell receptor (beta chain) was determined in a study of blood T cell repertoires in COVID-19. Turning to the study itself: From the United States, Italy and Spain came samples of acute and convalescent COVID-19. PBMCs, B-cell-depleted T cells, or T cells were the source of the cDNA or gDNA that made up the material.

CDR3 length: 12 amino acids. CDR1 is SGHRS, CDR2 YFSETQ, per germline. V was trimmed by 4 bases and J by 3 bases, leaving 6 bases between them. The authors' processing: Reference gene primer amplification gave estimated nucleated cell counts. This table comes from immunoSEQ multiplex PCR, and its TCRdb copy is limited to in-frame clones, with some not included. V, J and clone size are those of that table, while D and trimming were read from the DNA. Here the sample spans 120,000 or so clones, 70% to 90% being singletons. Sequencing was done on a sample of peripheral blood. V is TRBV5-1 and J is TRBJ2-3, with D unresolved. The TCR was taken from a human donor in a cohort sampled during active COVID-19. The CDR3 here is CASSVRTDTQYF. In DNA form, the CDR3 reads TGCGCCAGCAGCGTCAGAACAGATACGCAGTATTTT. The full variable domain, its missing parts supplied by reference TRBV5-1 and TRBJ2-3, is KAGVTQTPRYLIKTRGQQVTLSCSPISGHRSVSWYQQTPGQGLQFLFEYFSETQRNKGNFPGRFSGRQFSNSRSEMNVSTLELGDSALYLCASSVRTDTQYFGPGTRLTVL.